This entry lists 7 T cell receptor beta chains sequenced from one sample in a study of identical twins. MiXCR was run by TCRdb on the 5' RACE reads, yielding one entry per CDR3 protein. The sample carries some 440,000 distinct CDR3 sequences, less than 25% recorded once. The same sample was also studied in work on T cells expressing NK-cell markers.

The sequenced material came from CD4+ T cells sorted from blood. These receptors all stem from a woman aged 18-35 years in good health.

This clonotype has more than one count but fewer than ten. The rearrangement joins TRBV5-1 to TRBJ2-5; D perhaps matches TRBD2 (6 bases). CDR3 length: 15 amino acids. CDR1 SGHRS and CDR2 YFSETQ come from the germline V gene. The ends were cut back, 2 bases at V and 4 bases at J, with 15 bases in the middle. The CDR3 loop is CASSLLQRGGETQYF. As DNA, the CDR3 is TGCGCCAGCAGCTTACTACAGAGGGGAGGAGAGACCCAGTACTTC.

The CDR3: CSVPGLAGNQETQYF. Here the CDR3 DNA reads TGCAGCGTGCCCGGACTAGCGGGAAATCAAGAGACCCAGTACTTC. The chain joins TRBV29-1 to TRBJ2-5; 12 bases map to TRBD2. The length of the CDR3 is 15 residues. V was pared by 6 bases and J by 2 bases, with 7 bases of the junction left unmatched. Looked up from germline, CDR1 is SQVTM and CDR2 is ANQGSEA.

The genes are TRBV5-1 and TRBJ2-7; no clear D gene. CDR3 length: 13 amino acids. Germline CDR1 reads SGHRS; CDR2 reads YFSETQ. Deletions cut 5 bases from V and 6 bases from J, with 15 bases between. CDR3 sequence: CASRIHGRIEQYF. The CDR3 bases are TGCGCCAGCAGGATCCACGGACGGATCGAGCAGTACTTC.

The rearrangement uses TRBV25-1 and TRBJ2-1; D gene unclear. The CDR3 is 14 amino acids. The germline V gene encodes CDR1 MGHDK and CDR2 SYGVNS. V was cut by 2 bases and J by 1 base, with 6 bases left in between. The CDR3 sequence is CASSEQRSYNEQFF. The CDR3 DNA reads TGTGCCAGCAGTGAACAGCGTTCCTACAATGAGCAGTTCTTC.

This chain links TRBV29-1 with TRBJ1-5; no definite D call. CDR1 is SQVTM and CDR2 is ANQGSEA in the germline V gene. CDR3 length: 14 residues. V was clipped by 4 bases and J by 0 bases, with 10 bases between them. CDR3 sequence reads: CSVAQGYSNQPQHF. CDR3 DNA: TGCAGCGTTGCGCAAGGGTATAGCAATCAGCCCCAGCATTTT.

The chain couples TRBV7-9 to TRBJ2-1; no reliable D call. The CDR3 is 12 amino acids. Germline assignment: CDR1 SEHNR and CDR2 FQNEAQ (reference sequence). Trimming took 1 base from V and 10 from J, leaving 8 bases between them. The CDR3 DNA follows: TGTGCCAGCAGCTTAGACGGGCGCGAGCAGTTCTTC. Translation: CASSLDGREQFF.

The chain links TRBV20-1 to TRBJ1-1; no clear D gene. Germline loops: CDR1 DFQATT, CDR2 SNEGSKA (reference sequence). The CDR3 totals 13 residues. The ends were cut back, 3 bases at V and 2 bases at J, with 10 bases in the middle. CDR3 in amino acids: CSARSSGNTEAFF. In DNA, the CDR3 is TGCAGTGCTAGGTCGTCCGGTAACACTGAAGCTTTCTTT.